This T cell receptor beta chain is drawn from a study of blood T cell repertoires in COVID-19 (dated by TCRdb to the early 2020s). The study in broad terms: Collaborator samples came from the United States, Italy and Spain and covered acute and convalescent phases of COVID-19. The material from the prospective study consisted of cDNA or gDNA derived from T cells, B-cell-depleted T cells, or PBMCs. Subjects who had been exposed to COVID-19, were actively infected with it, or had recovered from it provided the deeply sampled blood TCRbeta repertoires that made up the dataset. The repertoires were made available in a free public database intended to serve as a resource for research on the immune response to SARS-CoV-2. The samples were drawn from two sources: the first 160 participants of the ongoing ImmuneRACE study, and 1,254 subjects contributed by 6 global collaborators. Nearly every sample came with metadata listing a de-identified subject ID, COVID-19 status, age in years and sex. Where available, HLA class I and class II types were taken from metadata supplied by the sample provider and were not determined by assay-based typing.

On this clone: The antigen it binds to is not known. Base-call qualities are not available, and no considerably larger clone is one nucleotide away.

From the cysteine up to the phenylalanine, the CDR3 has a length of 17 residues. The kept DNA is CDR3 alone, 51 bases in frame from the first base. Per the germline V gene (reference sequence), SGHNT is the CDR1 and YYREEE is the CDR2. V is cut back by 0 bases and J by 7 bases, with 11 bases in the junction unmatched. Enrolling through a virtual design, the prospective study's participants ranged in age from roughly 18 to 90 years and lived across roughly 24 United States geographic areas. Cohort assignment in the prospective study relied on participant-reported clinical history from a screening survey and a study questionnaire. ImmuneRACE Cohort 3 recovered participants were defined by two consecutive negative NP/OP PCR tests, healthcare professional clearance, or symptom resolution. Mobile phlebotomists in the prospective study collected whole blood, serum and a nasopharyngeal or oropharyngeal swab from every participant. Participants in the prospective study had the option to provide additional blood draws and questionnaires over a roughly two-month period. Before DNA extraction, prospective study blood samples were shipped either frozen or at room temperature.

The immunoSEQ Assay, a bias-controlled multiplex PCR, was used to amplify TCRbeta CDR3 regions from genomic DNA. For the original study's pipeline: Within the assay, amplification of reference gene primers was used to estimate how many nucleated cells each sample contained. Sequence reads were collapsed and filtered to measure the absolute abundance of every unique TCRbeta CDR3 rearrangement. For each sample, productive Simpson clonality was calculated as the square root of Simpson's diversity index over productive rearrangements. TCRdb took this table from immuneACCESS and kept in-frame rearrangements with V and J called. Such tables lack part of the clones; where checked against another copy, unresolved V genes explain under half of the gap, and the rest is unexplained. That table furnishes V, J and clone size, whereas the DNA furnished D and trimming. Counted in this sample were about 220,000 clones; over 75% of them appeared once. Clones ranked in the top ten supply 3% to 3.5% of the sample.

The investigation overall reported the following: The quantity of clinical and demographic metadata differed by source and by participant and was supplied without curation.

The chain is assembled from TRBV5-4 and TRBJ1-4; TRBD1 aligns with 8 central bases. This receptor was taken from a woman aged 55-70 years who had recovered from COVID-19. Input material: PBMCs or T cells enriched from blood (not recorded which). The bases read TGTGCCAGCAGCTTGGCAAAATTGGGGACAGGTGGTGAAAAACTGTTTTTT. Translated, this gives CASSLAKLGTGGEKLFF.